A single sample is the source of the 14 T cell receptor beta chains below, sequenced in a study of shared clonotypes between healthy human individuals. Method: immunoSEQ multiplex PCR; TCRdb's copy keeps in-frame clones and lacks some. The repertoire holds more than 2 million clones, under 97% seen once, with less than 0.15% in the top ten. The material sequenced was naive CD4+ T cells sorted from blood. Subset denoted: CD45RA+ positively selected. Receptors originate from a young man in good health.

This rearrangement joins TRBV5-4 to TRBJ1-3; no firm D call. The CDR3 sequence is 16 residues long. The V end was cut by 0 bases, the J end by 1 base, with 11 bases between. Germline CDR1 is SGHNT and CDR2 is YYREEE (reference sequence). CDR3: CASSLVEGRSGNTIYF. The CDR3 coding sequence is TGTGCCAGCAGCTTGGTAGAGGGAAGGTCTGGAAACACCATATATTTT. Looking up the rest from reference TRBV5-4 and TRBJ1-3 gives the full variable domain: ETGVTQSPTHLIKTRGQQVTLRCSSQSGHNTVSWYQQALGQGPQFIFQYYREEENGRGNFPPRFSGLQFPNYSSELNVNALELDDSALYLCASSLVEGRSGNTIYFGEGSWLTVV.

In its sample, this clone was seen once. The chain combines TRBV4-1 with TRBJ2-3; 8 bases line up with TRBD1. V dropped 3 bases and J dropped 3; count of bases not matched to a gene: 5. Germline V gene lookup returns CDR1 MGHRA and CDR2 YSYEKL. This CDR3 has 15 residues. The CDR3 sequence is CASSQYRGETDTQYF. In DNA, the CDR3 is TGCGCCAGCAGCCAGTACAGGGGGGAGACAGATACGCAGTATTTT.

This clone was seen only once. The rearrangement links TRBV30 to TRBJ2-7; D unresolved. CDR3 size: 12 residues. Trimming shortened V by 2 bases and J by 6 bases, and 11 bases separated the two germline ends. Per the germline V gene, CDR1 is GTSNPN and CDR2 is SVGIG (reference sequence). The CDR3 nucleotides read TGTGCCTGGAGTCCCTCGCTGAGCGAGCAGTACTTC. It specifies CAWSPSLSEQYF.

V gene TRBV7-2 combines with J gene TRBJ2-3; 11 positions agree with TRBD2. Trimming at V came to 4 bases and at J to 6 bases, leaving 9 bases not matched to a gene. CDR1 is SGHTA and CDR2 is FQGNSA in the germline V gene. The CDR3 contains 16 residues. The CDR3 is CASSSTVAGGPDTQYF. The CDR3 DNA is TGTGCCAGCAGCTCAACCGTAGCGGGAGGGCCGGATACGCAGTATTTT.

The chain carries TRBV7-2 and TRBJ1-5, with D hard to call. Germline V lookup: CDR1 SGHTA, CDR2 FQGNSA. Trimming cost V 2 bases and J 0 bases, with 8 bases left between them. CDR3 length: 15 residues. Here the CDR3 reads CASSLTSISNQPQHF. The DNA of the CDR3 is TGTGCCAGCAGCTTAACCAGTATTAGCAATCAGCCCCAGCATTTT.

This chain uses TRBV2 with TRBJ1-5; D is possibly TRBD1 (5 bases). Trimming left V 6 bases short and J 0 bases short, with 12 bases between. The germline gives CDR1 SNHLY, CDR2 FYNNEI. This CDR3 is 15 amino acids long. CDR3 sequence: CASRSGTVSNQPQHF. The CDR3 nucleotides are TGTGCCAGCAGGTCCGGGACGGTTAGCAATCAGCCCCAGCATTTT.

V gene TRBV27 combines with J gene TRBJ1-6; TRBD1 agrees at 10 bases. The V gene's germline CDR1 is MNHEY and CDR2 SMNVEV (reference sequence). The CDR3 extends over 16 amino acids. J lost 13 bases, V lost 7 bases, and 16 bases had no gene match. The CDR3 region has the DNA TGTGCCAGCAAAATCAAACACGGGACAGGGGTATCCCCCCTCCACTTT. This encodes CASKIKHGTGVSPLHF.

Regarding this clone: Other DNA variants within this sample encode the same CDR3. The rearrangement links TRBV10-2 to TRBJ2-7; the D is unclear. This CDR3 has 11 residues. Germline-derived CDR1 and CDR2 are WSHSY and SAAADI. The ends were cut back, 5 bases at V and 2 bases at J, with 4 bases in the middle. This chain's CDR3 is CASSSAYEQYF. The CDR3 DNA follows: TGCGCCAGCAGTAGCGCCTACGAGCAGTACTTC.

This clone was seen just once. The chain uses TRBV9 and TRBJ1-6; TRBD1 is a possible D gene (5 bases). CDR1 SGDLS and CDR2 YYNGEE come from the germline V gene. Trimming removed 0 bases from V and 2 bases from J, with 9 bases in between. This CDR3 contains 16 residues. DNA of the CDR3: TGTGCCAGCAGCGTAGTGGACATACCCTATAATTCACCCCTCCACTTT. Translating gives CASSVVDIPYNSPLHF.

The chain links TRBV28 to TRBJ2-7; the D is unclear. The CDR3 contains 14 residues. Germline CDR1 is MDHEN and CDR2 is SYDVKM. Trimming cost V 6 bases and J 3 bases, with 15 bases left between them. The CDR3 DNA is TGTGCCAGCAGGCCCCAGACTGGTAGCTACGAGCAGTACTTC. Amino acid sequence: CASRPQTGSYEQYF.

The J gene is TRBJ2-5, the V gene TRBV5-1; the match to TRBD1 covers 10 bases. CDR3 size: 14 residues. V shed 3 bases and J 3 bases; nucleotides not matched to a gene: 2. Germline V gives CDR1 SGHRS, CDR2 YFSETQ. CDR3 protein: CASSWGTGEETQYF. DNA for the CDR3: TGCGCCAGCAGCTGGGGGACAGGGGAAGAGACCCAGTACTTC.

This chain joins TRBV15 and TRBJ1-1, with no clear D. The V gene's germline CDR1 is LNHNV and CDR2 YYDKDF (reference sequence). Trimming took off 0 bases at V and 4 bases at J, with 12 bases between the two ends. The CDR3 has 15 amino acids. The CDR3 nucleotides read TGTGCCACCAGCAGAGATGCCAGCGGAGGCACTGAAGCTTTCTTT. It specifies CATSRDASGGTEAFF.

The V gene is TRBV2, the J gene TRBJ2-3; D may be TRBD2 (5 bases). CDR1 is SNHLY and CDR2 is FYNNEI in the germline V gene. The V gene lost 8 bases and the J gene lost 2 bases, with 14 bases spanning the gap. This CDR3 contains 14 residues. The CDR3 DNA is TGTGCCAGCCGAGCTAGCCCGACCACAGATACGCAGTATTTT. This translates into CASRASPTTDTQYF.

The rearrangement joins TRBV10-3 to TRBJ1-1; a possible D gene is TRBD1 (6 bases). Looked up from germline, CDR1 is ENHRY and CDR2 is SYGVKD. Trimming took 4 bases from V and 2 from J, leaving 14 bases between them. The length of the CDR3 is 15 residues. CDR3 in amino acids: CAISGGQGRNTEAFF. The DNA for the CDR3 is TGTGCCATCAGTGGGGGGCAAGGGCGAAACACTGAAGCTTTCTTT.